The subject of this entry is one T cell receptor beta chain. The antigen is undetermined. The data belong to a study of human thymus T cells. General study findings and limits: Repertoires from thymus and blood appeared to show biased V and J gene usage. As related research reported, thymic repertoires overlapped highly among unrelated individuals.

Thymus was obtained from resections taken during corrective heart surgery. Donation came from healthy Finnish infants having corrective surgery for congenital heart defects. Profiling relied on immunoSEQ multiplex PCR, and the TCRdb table lists in-frame clones only, not all of them. The repertoire includes roughly 120,000 clones, about 93% of them detected once, and under 0.025% sits in the top ten. What was sequenced was thymus tissue. This receptor was identified in a boy less than two years old with a congenital heart defect but otherwise immunologically healthy.

The CDR3 DNA follows: TGCGCCAGCAGCCAAGATACGTCAGTAGCTTACCAAGAGACCCAGTACTTC. The encoded protein is CASSQDTSVAYQETQYF. The chain uses TRBV4-1 and TRBJ2-5; D is unclear. The CDR3 is 17 amino acids. The V gene lost 0 bases and the J gene lost 0 bases, with 14 bases spanning the gap. Germline values: CDR1 MGHRA, CDR2 YSYEKL.